What follows are 20 T cell receptor beta chains derived from one specimen sequenced in a study of T cells in women clearing cervical HPV infection. The data were produced by immunoSEQ multiplex PCR, yet TCRdb's version contains in-frame clones alone and is incomplete. Recorded here are some 20,000 clones; the top ten clones represent around 5%. What was sequenced was blood buffy coat. Receptor source: a woman between 18 and 69 years old with a cervical HPV16 infection that either progressed to CIN3+ or cleared (not recorded which).

Worth noting for this clone: Read coverage stops 3 residues before the CDR3 terminus; the germline J gene supplies the remainder. The V and J genes are TRBV30 and TRBJ2-3; maybe TRBD1 (6 bases). Germline assignment: CDR1 GTSNPN and CDR2 SVGIG (reference sequence). This CDR3 has 15 residues. CDR3 bases read: TGTGCCTGGAGTCTCACCCCCAGGGGCGGTCAGCCG. Its protein is CAWSLTPRGGQP. The whole CDR3 is CAWSLTPRGGQPQYF.

A remark on this clone: The read falls 3 residues short of the CDR3 end, and the missing part is taken from the germline J gene. The chain is built from TRBV20-1 and TRBJ1-1; TRBD1 agrees at 7 bases. The CDR3 is 15 residues long. Germline V gives CDR1 DFQATT, CDR2 SNEGSKA (reference sequence). V trimming: 3 bases; J trimming: 1 base; junction bases outside the gene matches: 8. CDR3 bases read: TGCAGTGCTAGTACCGGGACAGAGAAGAACACTGAA. It yields the protein CSASTGTEKNTE. The entire CDR3 is CSASTGTEKNTEAFF.

As concerns this clone: The read gets to within 3 residues of the CDR3 end, and the germline J gene fills in the rest. The chain uses TRBV20-1 and TRBJ2-5; TRBD2 agrees at 11 bases. Germline CDR1 reads DFQATT; CDR2 reads SNEGSKA (reference sequence). This CDR3 comprises 16 residues. The ends lost 1 base at V and 5 bases at J; junction bases unmatched: 9. CDR3 in amino acids: CSARGLAGGFGETQYF. Incomplete CDR3 DNA: TGCAGTGCTAGAGGATTAGCGGGGGGGTTCGGGGAGACC.

Comment on this clone: From the germline J gene comes the end of the CDR3, since the read stops 3 residues before it. The V and J genes are TRBV7-6 and TRBJ2-5; the match to TRBD1 covers 8 bases. From germline, CDR1 is SGHVS and CDR2 FNYEAQ. The CDR3 is 15 amino acids. Trimming removed 5 bases from V and 4 bases from J; junction bases left unmatched: 9. This CDR3 reads CASSPGQDLRETQYF. CDR3 bases read: TGTGCCAGCAGCCCGGGACAGGACCTCCGAGAGACC.

To note about this clone: The read finishes 3 residues shy of the CDR3 end, and the germline J gene is used to complete it. The V and J genes are TRBV2 and TRBJ1-2; 9 bases align to TRBD1. Germline CDR1 is SNHLY and CDR2 is FYNNEI. The CDR3 is 14 residues long. With V trimmed by 6 bases and J by 3 bases, 5 bases remained unmatched. The CDR3 here is CASRDNRGHYGYTF. Partial CDR3 DNA: TGTGCCAGCAGGGATAACAGGGGGCACTATGGC.

Of note for this clone: The read finishes 3 residues shy of the CDR3 end, and the germline J gene is used to complete it. The chain joins TRBV7-9 to TRBJ2-1; 9 bases are a match to TRBD2. The V gene end was trimmed by 3 bases and the J gene end by 5 bases; junction bases not matched to a gene: 2. The CDR3 is 14 residues long. The germline CDR1 and CDR2 sequences are SEHNR and FQNEAQ (reference sequence). This chain's CDR3 is CASSLTSGNNEQFF. CDR3 bases read: TGTGCCAGCAGCTTGACTAGCGGAAACAATGAG.

As for this clone: The CDR3 end is not reached by the read, which stops 3 residues before it; the germline J gene fills it in. V and J are TRBV20-1 and TRBJ2-1; 8 positions match TRBD2. Germline V gene sequence: CDR1 DFQATT, CDR2 SNEGSKA (reference sequence). V dropped 3 bases and J dropped 4; count of bases not matched to a gene: 5. The CDR3 contains 14 residues. Here the CDR3 reads CSARRRGGYNEQFF. Partial CDR3 DNA: TGCAGTGCTAGGAGACGGGGGGGGTACAATGAG.

For this clone: Read coverage stops 3 residues before the CDR3 terminus; the germline J gene supplies the remainder. J is TRBJ2-7 and V is TRBV20-1; TRBD1 aligns across 7 bases. The germline gives CDR1 DFQATT, CDR2 SNEGSKA (reference sequence). The CDR3 sequence is 13 residues long. Trimming cost V 6 bases and J 3 bases; bases outside gene matches: 8. Partial CDR3 DNA: TGCAGTGCGAGACAGGGAATCCTCTACGAG. Its protein is CSARQGILYE. The whole CDR3 protein is CSARQGILYEQYF.

As regards this clone: The read finishes 3 residues shy of the CDR3 end, and the germline J gene is used to complete it. The rearrangement joins TRBV7-6 to TRBJ1-2, with 7 bases matching TRBD1. Germline values: CDR1 SGHVS, CDR2 FNYEAQ. The CDR3 consists of 16 residues. Incomplete CDR3 DNA: TGTGCCAGCAGCTCTCGACAGGGCACCGCCTCCTACGAC. Its protein product is CASSSRQGTASYD. The entire CDR3 protein reads CASSSRQGTASYDYTF. Together with reference TRBV7-6 and TRBJ1-2, the CDR3 gives the full variable domain: GAGVSQSPRYKVTKRGQDVALRCDPISGHVSLYWYRQALGQGPEFLTYFNYEAQQDKSGLPNDRFSAERPEGSISTLTIQRTEQRDSAMYRCASSSRQGTASYDYTFGSGTRLTVV.

Comments on this clone: The read halts 3 residues ahead of the CDR3 end, with the missing end drawn from the germline J gene. The chain joins TRBV15 to TRBJ2-2, with unresolved D. Germline V CDR1 and CDR2: LNHNV, YYDKDF (reference sequence). Between the trimmed V and J ends, which lost 3 bases and 6 bases, there was a span of 8 bases. The length of the CDR3 is 13 residues. The CDR3 bases that were read are TGTGCCACCAGCAGGGTCAGGCCCGGGGAG. This sequence encodes CATSRVRPGE. The full CDR3 protein reads CATSRVRPGELFF.

In regard to this clone: One junction end disagrees with the germline gene, perhaps due to a read error. The read terminates 3 residues before the CDR3 end, so the remaining end is supplied by the germline J gene. The chain links TRBV4-2 to TRBJ2-3, with D perhaps matching TRBD1 (5 bases). Germline CDR1 LGHNA, CDR2 YNFKEQ. The CDR3 has 18 amino acids. Partial CDR3 DNA: TGCGCCAGCAGCCAAGAAGCCCCCAGGGCGGATAGCACAGATACG. Residues: CASSQEAPRADSTDT. The CDR3 in its entirety is CASSQEAPRADSTDTQYF.

A remark on this clone: From the germline J gene comes the end of the CDR3, since the read stops 3 residues before it. The chain links TRBV5-1 to TRBJ2-2, with TRBD2 identical over 8 bases. V dropped 1 base and J dropped 6; count of bases not matched to a gene: 5. The CDR3 covers 15 residues. Germline CDR1 is SGHRS and CDR2 is YFSETQ. CDR3 sequence: CASSLSLAGAGELFF. The covered CDR3 bases are TGCGCCAGCAGCTTGAGCCTAGCGGGCGCCGGGGAG.

Concerning this clone: The CDR3 extends 3 residues past the end of the read, so its final part is completed from the germline J gene. The chain is built from TRBV3-1 (or the pseudogene TRBV3-2) and TRBJ2-5; no firm D call. V was clipped by 0 bases and J by 1 base, with 9 bases between them. CDR1 and CDR2 from the germline V gene are LGHDT and YNNKEL (reference sequence). The CDR3 is 15 amino acids. CDR3 residues: CASSQDRHSQETQYF. CDR3 DNA (partial): TGTGCCAGCAGCCAAGATAGGCACAGCCAAGAGACC.

With regard to this clone: The read halts 3 residues ahead of the CDR3 end, with the missing end drawn from the germline J gene. V is TRBV5-1 and J is TRBJ2-3, with TRBD2 matching 8 bases. CDR1 is SGHRS and CDR2 is YFSETQ in the germline V gene. The CDR3 contains 17 residues. The CDR3 DNA, read in part, is TGCGCCAGCAGCGTAGGGACTAGGGGTGGGGTGCAAGAGACG. Translating it yields CASSVGTRGGVQET. The whole CDR3 sequence reads CASSVGTRGGVQETQYF. The complete variable domain, with remaining parts taken from reference TRBV5-1 and TRBJ2-3, reads KAGVTQTPRYLIKTRGQQVTLSCSPISGHRSVSWYQQTPGQGLQFLFEYFSETQRNKGNFPGRFSGRQFSNSRSEMNVSTLELGDSALYLCASSVGTRGGVQETQYFGPGTRLTVL.

About this clone itself: The sequenced fragment ends 3 residues before the CDR3 boundary, so the rest is inferred from the germline J gene. The V call is TRBV7-2, the J call TRBJ1-6; 8 bases are shared with TRBD1. Germline CDR1 reads SGHTA; CDR2 reads FQGNSA. The CDR3 runs to 16 residues. V shed 0 bases, J shed 7 bases, and the junction held 5 bases outside the gene matches. CDR3 DNA, as far as it was read: TGTGCCAGCAGCTTAGCGGACAGGGAGGGCAATTCACCC. It is translated as CASSLADREGNSP. The full CDR3 protein reads CASSLADREGNSPLHF.

In regard to this clone: The read comes to an end 3 residues before the CDR3 does, leaving the germline J gene to fill in the end. This sequence joins TRBV6-1 and TRBJ1-4; 11 bases line up with TRBD1. Losses at the gene ends were 2 bases for V and 6 bases for J; bases not matched to a gene: 8. The CDR3 contains 17 residues. Germline CDR1 and CDR2: MNHNS and SASEGT. The DNA read from the CDR3 is TGTGCCAGCAGTGAATCCTGGGACAGGGGGAGGTATGAAAAA. Amino acids: CASSESWDRGRYEK. The CDR3 reads in full as CASSESWDRGRYEKLFF.

Remarks on this clone: From the germline J gene comes the end of the CDR3, since the read stops 3 residues before it. V is TRBV30 and J is TRBJ1-4; 8 bases are shared with TRBD1. CDR3 length: 17 residues. J lost 4 bases, V lost 0 bases, and 10 bases had no gene match. The germline gives CDR1 GTSNPN, CDR2 SVGIG (reference sequence). The covered CDR3 bases are TGTGCCTGGAGTGTACGTGACAGGGGTGATGGTAATGAAAAA. Translating gives CAWSVRDRGDGNEK. The complete CDR3 sequence is CAWSVRDRGDGNEKLFF.

With respect to this clone: Read data end 3 residues before the CDR3 end; the end is taken from the germline J gene. The V gene is TRBV9, the J gene TRBJ2-5; TRBD1 matches 10 bases. The CDR3 runs to 15 residues. The germline gives CDR1 SGDLS, CDR2 YYNGEE. Unmatched junction bases numbered 6, after V lost 2 bases and J lost 5 bases. CDR3 DNA (partial): TGTGCCAGCAGCGTCGGGACAGGGGATATCGAGACC. It translates to CASSVGTGDIET. The full CDR3 reads CASSVGTGDIETQYF.

The part of the CDR3 DNA that was read is TGCGCCAGCAGCTTGCGGGGGAATAATGAAAAG. As protein: CASSLRGNNEK. The CDR3 as a whole reads CASSLRGNNEKLFF. The chain uses TRBV5-1 and TRBJ2-2; perhaps TRBD2 as D (6 bases). Read sequence stops 3 residues before the CDR3 end, and the germline J gene provides the missing end. Germline V lookup: CDR1 SGHRS, CDR2 YFSETQ. This CDR3 region has 14 residues. Full variable domain (missing parts from reference TRBV5-1 and TRBJ2-2): KAGVTQTPRYLIKTRGQQVTLSCSPISGHRSVSWYQQTPGQGLQFLFEYFSETQRNKGNFPGRFSGRQFSNSRSEMNVSTLELGDSALYLCASSLRGNNEKLFFGEGSRLTVL.

Concerning this clone itself: Coverage ceases 3 residues before the CDR3 finishes, and the germline J gene fills in the end. This chain connects TRBV9 to TRBJ2-2; maybe TRBD2 (7 bases). Per germline, CDR1 SGDLS and CDR2 YYNGEE. The CDR3 sequence is 17 residues long. Trimming pared 0 bases from V and 3 bases from J, leaving 15 bases between. CDR3 region: CASSVEGVGRDTGELFF. CDR3 bases read: TGTGCCAGCAGCGTAGAGGGGGTAGGGAGGGACACCGGGGAG.